These 17 T cell receptor beta chains were sequenced from one sample in a study of T cells in Graves' hyperthyroidism and ophthalmopathy (dated by TCRdb to about 2019). Receptors were amplified or captured by multiplex PCR. Sequencing was carried out with an Illumina HiSeq 2000. Amplification of TCR beta CDR3 regions was carried out from RNA transcripts. For the first round of RT-PCR on the TCR CDR3, the HTBI primer set was used together with the Qiagen OneStep RT-PCR kit. Starting from the raw public reads, TCRdb applied fastp trimming at Q25, assembled clones with MiXCR and retained in-frame beta chains. For every CDR3 protein sequence, its rows merge into one entry that carries the most common genes and DNA. This sample comprises approximately 640,000 distinct CDR3 sequences, over 40% of them detected only once. The ten largest clonotypes hold about 7% of the sample. Sequencing input: peripheral blood or thyroid tissue (not recorded which). The receptors here all came from an adult man with Graves' disease, either hyperthyroidism or ophthalmopathy (not recorded which).

This chain links TRBV5-1 with TRBJ2-2; perhaps TRBD1 as D (6 bases). From germline, CDR1 is SGHRS and CDR2 YFSETQ. The CDR3 spans 16 residues. V lost 0 bases, J lost 4 bases, and 13 bases lay in between. The CDR3 reads CASSLGQGGFTGELFF. The CDR3 DNA follows: TGCGCCAGCAGCTTGGGACAAGGGGGATTCACCGGGGAGCTGTTTTTT.

The CDR3 spells CASSLAYRGTNEKLFF. CDR3 coding DNA: TGTGCCAGCAGCTTAGCTTACAGGGGCACTAATGAAAAACTGTTTTTT. The V gene is TRBV7-6, the J gene TRBJ1-4, with TRBD1 matching over 7 bases. Germline CDR1 and CDR2: SGHVS and FNYEAQ. The V gene end was trimmed by 0 bases and the J gene end by 2 bases; junction bases not matched to a gene: 3. CDR3 length: 16 residues.

J is TRBJ1-3 and V is TRBV7-9; D ambiguous. The germline V and J ends were trimmed by 6 bases and 0 bases, with 15 bases remaining between them. CDR3 length equals 16 residues. Germline CDR1 reads SEHNR; CDR2 reads FQNEAQ (reference sequence). The CDR3: CASSARVTDSGNTIYF. CDR3 sequence (DNA): TGTGCCAGCAGTGCTAGAGTTACAGACTCTGGAAACACCATATATTTT.

The gene calls are TRBV20-1 and TRBJ1-5, with a weak D call TRBD1 (5 bases). The CDR3 loop spans 14 amino acids. The V and J ends lost 3 bases and 0 bases respectively, with 9 bases between them. Germline V gives CDR1 DFQATT, CDR2 SNEGSKA (reference sequence). The CDR3 loop is CSASWGNSNQPQHF. CDR3 nucleotide sequence: TGCAGTGCTAGTTGGGGGAATAGCAATCAGCCCCAGCATTTT.

With respect to this clonotype: This could be a read error, since a much larger clone is one nucleotide away. The chain couples TRBV7-2 to TRBJ1-1; no firm D call. The V gene's germline CDR1 is SGHTA and CDR2 FQGNSA. CDR3 length equals 13 residues. CDR3 residues: CASSYAVNTGAFF. The CDR3 nucleotides are TGTGCCAGCAGCTACGCAGTGAACACTGGAGCTTTCTTT.

This clonotype was found a few times. The genes are TRBV2 and TRBJ2-7; D unclear. The CDR3 loop spans 11 amino acids. V lost 1 base and J lost 6, with 4 bases in between. The V gene's germline CDR1 is SNHLY and CDR2 FYNNEI. CDR3 region: CASSEGAEQYF. Written as DNA, the CDR3 is TGTGCCAGCAGTGAAGGAGCCGAGCAGTACTTC.

V gene TRBV29-1 combines with J gene TRBJ1-1; D might be TRBD1 (5 bases). V was cut by 2 bases and J by 8 bases, with 21 bases left in between. Germline CDR1 SQVTM, CDR2 ANQGSEA. There are 15 residues in the CDR3. CDR3 sequence: CSVEPWTGGGDEAFF. DNA of the CDR3: TGCAGCGTTGAACCCTGGACGGGGGGTGGAGACGAAGCTTTCTTT. Supplemented by reference TRBV29-1 and TRBJ1-1, the full variable domain reads SAVISQKPSRDICQRGTSLTIQCQVDSQVTMMFWYRQQPGQSLTLIATANQGSEATYESGFVIDKFPISRPNLTFSTLTVSNMSPEDSSIYLCSVEPWTGGGDEAFFGQGTRLTVV.

This clonotype was picked up many times. The chain recombines TRBV12-3 or TRBV12-4 with TRBJ1-5; the match to TRBD1 covers 10 bases. The J segment lost 7 bases and the V segment lost 3 bases, leaving 3 bases of the junction unmatched. The CDR3 covers 14 residues. The CDR3 bases are TGTGCCAGCAGTTTGACAGGGGGCCAGCAGCCCCAGCATTTT. It translates to CASSLTGGQQPQHF.

The J gene is TRBJ2-7, the V gene TRBV6-6; possible D gene TRBD1, 6 bases. CDR1 and CDR2 from the germline V gene are MNHNY and SVGAGI (reference sequence). V lost 4 bases and J 4 bases, leaving 11 bases between the germline ends. This CDR3 has 13 amino acids. The CDR3 reads CASSSGQQYEQYF. In DNA form, the CDR3 reads TGTGCCAGCAGTTCAGGACAGCAATACGAGCAGTACTTC.

Concerning this clonotype itself: Since the CDR3 does not end with the conserved phenylalanine or tryptophan, this likely comes from a read error. The DNA is omitted, as the CDR3 cannot be located on it reliably, and the CDR3 follows TCRdb's listing. The chain uses TRBV29-1 and TRBJ1-4; TRBD1, the table's D call, lacks a check against the DNA. A total of 10 residues make up the CDR3, ends included. CDR1 SQVTM and CDR2 ANQGSEA come from the germline V gene. The CDR3: CSVDGRQGEG.

This clonotype was picked up many times. V usage is TRBV12-3 or TRBV12-4 and J usage is TRBJ1-2, with 8 bases fitting TRBD1. Losses at the gene ends were 5 bases for V and 8 bases for J; bases not matched to a gene: 7. CDR3 length: 13 amino acids. In DNA, the CDR3 is TGTGCCAGCAGTCCAGGGGGCACAGGGGGCTACACCTTC. It encodes CASSPGGTGGYTF.

The J gene is TRBJ1-6, the V gene TRBV7-9, with 8 positions matching TRBD1. The junction had 17 bases not matched to a gene; V was cut back by 4 bases and J by 6 bases. Per germline, CDR1 SEHNR and CDR2 FQNEAQ (reference sequence). The CDR3 contains 19 residues. This CDR3 is CASSSHDLQGDLSNSPLHF. For the CDR3, the DNA is TGTGCCAGCAGCTCGCACGACCTACAGGGGGATTTATCTAATTCACCCCTCCACTTT.

This clonotype was observed many times. The chain uses TRBV7-9 and TRBJ2-7; D unresolved. Deletions cut 1 base from V and 7 bases from J, with 8 bases between. The CDR3 sequence is 12 residues long. Germline CDR1 and CDR2: SEHNR and FQNEAQ (reference sequence). For the CDR3, the DNA is TGTGCCAGCAGCTTAGTCCCGGAGGAGCAGTACTTC. Its translation: CASSLVPEEQYF.

This clonotype turned up a few times. The rearrangement uses TRBV7-3 and TRBJ1-2; TRBD1 agrees at 11 bases. V shed 5 bases and J 3 bases; nucleotides not matched to a gene: 8. Germline V gene data show CDR1 as SGHTA and CDR2 as FQGTGA. The CDR3 sequence is 16 residues long. CDR3 in amino acids: CASSRVRDRGYYGYTF. In DNA, the CDR3 is TGTGCCAGCAGCCGAGTCCGGGACAGGGGGTACTATGGCTACACCTTC.

The table lists this clonotype with many counts. V and J are TRBV5-1 and TRBJ1-4; no firm D call. The CDR3 consists of 14 residues. Trimming took off 0 bases at V and 0 bases at J, with 3 bases between the two ends. Germline-derived CDR1 and CDR2 are SGHRS and YFSETQ. The CDR3 loop is CASSLDSTNEKLFF. Written as DNA, the CDR3 is TGCGCCAGCAGCTTGGACTCAACTAATGAAAAACTGTTTTTT.

This clonotype was found a few times. This chain joins TRBV2 and TRBJ2-7; D is unresolved. In germline, CDR1 is SNHLY, CDR2 FYNNEI. The germline V and J ends were trimmed by 3 bases and 6 bases, with 9 bases remaining between them. The CDR3 consists of 12 residues. The CDR3 bases are TGTGCCAGCAGTGATAAGGCTTCCGAGCAGTACTTC. Protein: CASSDKASEQYF.

The chain combines TRBV24-1 with TRBJ1-2; no firm D call. CDR1 and CDR2 from the germline V gene are KGHDR and SFDVKD. Between the trimmed V and J ends, which lost 5 bases and 13 bases, there was a span of 13 bases. This CDR3 spans 11 amino acids. The CDR3 spells CATSASPPSTF. DNA of the CDR3: TGTGCCACCAGTGCTAGCCCCCCATCCACCTTC.